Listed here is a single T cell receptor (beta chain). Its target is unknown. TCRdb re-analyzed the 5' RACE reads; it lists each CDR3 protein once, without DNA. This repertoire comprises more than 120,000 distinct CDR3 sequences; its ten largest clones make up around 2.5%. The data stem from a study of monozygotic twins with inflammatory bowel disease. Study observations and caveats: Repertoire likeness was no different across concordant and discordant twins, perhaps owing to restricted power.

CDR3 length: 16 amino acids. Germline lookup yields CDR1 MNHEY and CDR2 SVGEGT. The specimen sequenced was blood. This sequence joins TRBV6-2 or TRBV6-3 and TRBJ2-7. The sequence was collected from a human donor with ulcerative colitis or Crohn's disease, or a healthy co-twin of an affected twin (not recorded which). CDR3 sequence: CASSLVDLTASYEQYF.